This T cell receptor delta chain was sequenced during a study of gammadelta T cells in human blood (dated by TCRdb to 2020 to 2022). This clone has only a few counts. It has no known antigen specificity. No quality values exist for individual bases; no much larger clone is one base distant. Libraries were made using RT-PCR. The sequencing machine was an Illumina MiSeq. TCRdb reprocessed the public reads with the caller CATT; rows with the same DNA were merged afterwards. The sample data list fewer than 2,000 delta-chain clones, and about 6.8% of these were observed just once. Of the sample, 7% to 10% falls within the top ten clones. What the study reported, not specific to this receptor: The study reported that microbial exposure appeared to drive polyclonal expansion of innate gamma-delta T cells immediately after birth.

Its CDR3 holds 14 amino acids, cysteine through phenylalanine. Kept here is only the CDR3 DNA, which spans 42 bases and is read in frame from base 1. Reading the germline V gene gives CDR1 NSMFDY and CDR2 ISSIKDK. The TCR sequence derives from a human fetus. The rearranged segments are TRAV29/DV5 and TRDJ1, and TRDD3 matches 13 of the central bases. Sequencing was done on a sample of non-Vgamma9Vdelta2 gamma-delta T cells from fetal blood. The base sequence is TGTGCGCCTTACTGGGGGATACGCGGGGATAAACTCATCTTT. Translated, this gives CAPYWGIRGDKLIF.